This T cell receptor (beta chain) was sequenced during a study of early T cells in non-severe SARS-CoV-2 infection. Study as a whole: The sequenced material was bulk RNA from unsorted whole blood, and its chains were unpaired.

Findings of the study overall: Reliance on VDJdb matching favored anti-spike CD8 responses; private and CD4 specificities were missed.

The CDR3 runs 13 residues. V shed 5 bases and J shed 2 bases, with 13 bases lying between them. CDR1 is SQVTM and CDR2 is ANQGSEA in the germline V gene. Tagging with unique molecular identifiers was applied to individual cDNA molecules. MiXCR, applied by TCRdb to the 5' RACE reads, yields one record per CDR3 protein. The sample has under 65,000 distinct CDR3 sequences, 13% seen once; the top ten hold roughly 10%. This clonotype was counted ten times or more. Its antigen is unidentified. The sample in question was whole blood, obtained at baseline. This receptor was identified in an adult who was a healthcare worker with PCR-confirmed SARS-CoV-2 infection or an uninfected control (not recorded which). This chain links TRBV29-1 with TRBJ2-7; D unclear. CDR3 amino acids: CSVPGTVAYEQYF. The CDR3 bases are TGCAGCGTTCCGGGTACGGTCGCCTACGAGCAGTACTTC.